This T cell receptor (beta chain) was captured in a study of T cell responses to AZD1222 COVID-19 vaccine. Findings and limits, study-wide: No repertoire was sampled before or during the peak T cell response, only after it. Possibly, clonal diversity was underestimated; donors were largely white British and included more females. There were vaccine-associated CD4 TCRs across spike, dominant at 160-218 and 743-854. Reports say nearly half of spike-specific TCRs go after unmutated variant regions.

CDR1 and CDR2 (germline): SGHVS, FNYEAQ. CDR3 length equals 16 residues. Trimming at V came to 3 bases and at J to 2 bases, leaving 7 bases not matched to a gene. Sequencing was performed with immunoSEQ multiplex PCR; in TCRdb, only in-frame clones are kept and a portion is missing. This table has 200,000 to 250,000 clones, less than 95% appearing once. As regards this clone: What it binds is not known.

The rearrangement uses TRBV7-6 and TRBJ1-5, with 7 positions matching TRBD1. The starting material was peripheral blood, obtained 28 days after the second dose of the MenACWY control vaccine. The TCR sequence derives from an adult who received the MenACWY meningococcal vaccine as a control. The CDR3 DNA reads TGTGCCAGCAGCTTCGATGCTGGGACAGGCAATCAGCCCCAGCATTTT. This gives the protein CASSFDAGTGNQPQHF.